This T cell receptor (beta chain) is drawn from a study of blood T cell repertoires in COVID-19. Overall study context: COVID-19 samples from acute and convalescent phases originated in the United States, Italy and Spain. The analysed material was cDNA or gDNA that came from T cells, B-cell-depleted T cells, or PBMCs.

Per the study methods: Estimation of nucleated cell counts was performed using reference gene primer amplification. Sequencing used immunoSEQ multiplex PCR; TCRdb keeps in-frame clones, though not all of them. The DNA was the basis for D and trimming; V, J and clone size are from that table. Of around 250,000 clones detected, 65% to 85% appear once; the ten largest clones hold about 1.6%. Between the trimmed V and J ends, which lost 5 bases and 1 base, there was a span of 14 bases. The CDR3 length is 16 residues. CDR1 MDHEN and CDR2 SYDVKM come from the germline V gene. J is TRBJ1-4 and V is TRBV28, with no clear D. Sample: peripheral blood. The clonotype comes from a middle-aged woman who had recovered from COVID-19. The CDR3 loop reads CASSARRRRTNEKLFF. CDR3 DNA: TGTGCCAGCAGTGCTCGGAGACGGCGAACTAATGAAAAACTGTTTTTT.